This T cell receptor beta chain was sequenced during a study of blood T cell repertoires in COVID-19. Study summary: The origin of the acute and convalescent COVID-19 samples was the United States, Italy and Spain. T cells, B-cell-depleted T cells, or PBMCs supplied cDNA or gDNA.

After removal of 1 base from V and 2 bases from J, the junction contained 11 bases not matched to a gene. The V gene's germline CDR1 is SGHDT and CDR2 YYEEEE. The CDR3 extends over 18 amino acids. Study processing details: Estimates of nucleated cell counts were drawn from the amplification of reference gene primers. The data were produced by immunoSEQ multiplex PCR, yet TCRdb's version contains in-frame clones alone and is incomplete. Clone size and the V and J calls come from that table; the DNA yielded D and trimming. Here the sample spans about 120,000 clones, approximately 85% being singletons. The sample was peripheral blood. The chain employs TRBV5-6 and TRBJ1-3; 8 bases agree with TRBD1. The source of this sequence is a man older than 75 with active or convalescent COVID-19. CDR3 bases: TGTGCCAGCAGCTTGTTTTACAGGGGGTCACCAGCTGGAAACACCATATATTTT. It encodes CASSLFYRGSPAGNTIYF.